This TCR beta chain was sequenced in a study of shared clonotypes between healthy human individuals. General study results and limits: Generation of non-shared clonotypes was less probable than generation of clonotypes shared by all four donors.

Genomic DNA (from each subset) was split evenly across several immunoSEQ plates. Method: immunoSEQ multiplex PCR; TCRdb's copy keeps in-frame clones and lacks some. The sample carries about 2.4 million clones, around nine tenths recorded once. For this clone: As yet, its antigen is unknown. The same CDR3 arises from other DNA sequences in this sample as well.

The germline V gene has CDR1 KGHSH and CDR2 LQKENI. Deletions cut 3 bases from V and 5 bases from J, with 13 bases between. The CDR3 runs 14 residues. Only Caucasian adults living in Nashville, Tennessee served as donors. The receptor was derived from a man between 18 and 29 years old in good health. Sequenced: naive CD4+ T cells sorted from blood. Documented subset: CD45RA+ positively selected. The chain combines TRBV18 with TRBJ2-5, with D perhaps TRBD1 (5 bases). In nucleotides, the CDR3 is TGTGCCAGCTCACCGTCCGGGCAGGGTGAGACCCAGTACTTC. It is translated as CASSPSGQGETQYF.